The sequence of this T cell receptor beta chain was determined in a study of regulatory T cells in long-lasting Graves disease. TCR beta libraries were built with iRepertoire HTBI primers and Arm-PCR of CDR3 regions. TCRdb fed the multiplex PCR reads into MiXCR, producing one record per CDR3 protein. This sample carries about 470,000 distinct CDR3 sequences, around a fifth of them seen once, and the ten largest clones take approximately 6.4%. Time point denoted: persistent/refractory GD, antithyroid drugs over 5 years with positive TRAb. PBMC-derived RNA was used for the TCR library. The source of the patients was an endocrinology department in Xi'an, China. Study conclusions and caveats: Not thyroid tissue but only peripheral blood was studied. Among samples with persistent disease, TRBV28, TRBJ1-2 and TRBJ2-5 were favored. Persistent patients had more shared public clonotypes (2,741) than new patients (approximately 920).

As to this clonotype: Its antigen is undetermined.

Germline-derived CDR1 and CDR2 are SEHNR and FQNEAQ (reference sequence). Trimming stripped 7 bases from V and 4 bases from J, with 17 bases between. The CDR3 is 15 residues long. The clonotype originates from a female donor with Graves disease. The chain uses TRBV7-9 and TRBJ1-3; no clear D gene. Source: peripheral blood mononuclear cells (PBMCs), taken when the disease was refractory, from a patient treated with antithyroid drugs. The CDR3: CASTETRALGNTIYF. The CDR3 region has the DNA TGTGCCAGCACCGAGACCCGGGCCTTAGGAAACACCATATATTTT.